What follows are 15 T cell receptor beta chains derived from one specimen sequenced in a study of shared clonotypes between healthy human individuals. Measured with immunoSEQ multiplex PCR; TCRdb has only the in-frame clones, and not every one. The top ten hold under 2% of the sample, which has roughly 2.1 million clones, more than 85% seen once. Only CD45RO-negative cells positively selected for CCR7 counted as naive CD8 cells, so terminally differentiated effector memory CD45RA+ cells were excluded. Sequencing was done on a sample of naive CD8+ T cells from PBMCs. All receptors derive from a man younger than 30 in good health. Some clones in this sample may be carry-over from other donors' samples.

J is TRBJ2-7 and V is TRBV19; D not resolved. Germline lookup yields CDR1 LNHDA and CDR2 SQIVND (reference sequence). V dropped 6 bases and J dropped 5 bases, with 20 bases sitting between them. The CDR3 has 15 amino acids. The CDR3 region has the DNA TGTGCCAGTAGAAAAGTATCGACCGCGCCCCACGAGCAGTACTTC. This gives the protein CASRKVSTAPHEQYF. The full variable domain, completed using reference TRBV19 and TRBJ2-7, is DGGITQSPKYLFRKEGQNVTLSCEQNLNHDAMYWYRQDPGQGLRLIYYSQIVNDFQKGDIAEGYSVSREKKESFPLTVTSAQKNPTAFYLCASRKVSTAPHEQYFGPGTRLTVT.

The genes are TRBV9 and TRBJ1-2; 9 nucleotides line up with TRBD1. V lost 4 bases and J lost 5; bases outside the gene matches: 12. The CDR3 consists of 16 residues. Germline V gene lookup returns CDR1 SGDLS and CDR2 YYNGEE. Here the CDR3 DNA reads TGTGCCAGCAGCCCGGGGGACAGGGCCTTTCAATATGGCTACACCTTC. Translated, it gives CASSPGDRAFQYGYTF. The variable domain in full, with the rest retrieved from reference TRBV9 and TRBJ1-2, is DSGVTQTPKHLITATGQRVTLRCSPRSGDLSVYWYQQSLDQGLQFLIQYYNGEERAKGNILERFSAQQFPDLHSELNLSSLELGDSALYFCASSPGDRAFQYGYTFGSGTRLTVV.

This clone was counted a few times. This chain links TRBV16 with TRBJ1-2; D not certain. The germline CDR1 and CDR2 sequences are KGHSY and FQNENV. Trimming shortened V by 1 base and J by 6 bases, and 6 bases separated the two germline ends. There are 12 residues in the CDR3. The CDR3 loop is CASSQFVDGYTF. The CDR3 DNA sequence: TGTGCCAGCAGCCAATTCGTGGATGGCTACACCTTC.

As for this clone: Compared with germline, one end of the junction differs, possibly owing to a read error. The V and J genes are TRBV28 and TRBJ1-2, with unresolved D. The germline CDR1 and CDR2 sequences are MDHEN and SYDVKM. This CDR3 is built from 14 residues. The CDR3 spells CASSLLTGMGAYRF. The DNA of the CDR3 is TGTGCCAGCAGTTTACTAACCGGGATGGGAGCCTATCGCTTC.

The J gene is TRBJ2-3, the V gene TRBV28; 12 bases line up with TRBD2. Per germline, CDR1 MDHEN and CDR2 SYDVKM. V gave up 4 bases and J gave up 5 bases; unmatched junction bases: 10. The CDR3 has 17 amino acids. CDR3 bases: TGTGCCAGCAGTTCGGTCCAACTAGCGGGAGGAGTAGATACGCAGTATTTT. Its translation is CASSSVQLAGGVDTQYF.

In nucleotides, the CDR3 is TGTGCCAGCAGCTACCCCGGGACAGACGGCGAGCAGTACTTC. Translated, it gives CASSYPGTDGEQYF. The chain has TRBV5-4 and TRBJ2-7, with 7 bases matching TRBD1. This CDR3 spans 14 amino acids. The J segment lost 6 bases and the V segment lost 3 bases, leaving 9 bases of the junction unmatched. The germline gives CDR1 SGHNT, CDR2 YYREEE (reference sequence).

The CDR3 coding sequence is TGCGCCAGCAGCTTGGCCTTGGGACGGACAACTAATGAAAAACTGTTTTTT. It translates to CASSLALGRTTNEKLFF. The chain has TRBV5-1 and TRBJ1-4, with a possible D match to TRBD1 (5 bases). CDR1 and CDR2 (germline): SGHRS, YFSETQ. V lost 0 bases and J 0 bases, leaving 12 bases between the germline ends. This CDR3 spans 17 amino acids.

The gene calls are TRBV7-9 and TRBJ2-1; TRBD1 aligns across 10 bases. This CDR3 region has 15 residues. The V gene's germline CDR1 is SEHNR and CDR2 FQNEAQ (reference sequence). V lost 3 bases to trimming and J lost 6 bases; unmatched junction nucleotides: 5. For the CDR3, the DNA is TGTGCCAGCAGCTTTCGACAGGGGGCCGTCAATGAGCAGTTCTTC. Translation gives CASSFRQGAVNEQFF. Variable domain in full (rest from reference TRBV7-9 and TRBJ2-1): DTGVSQNPRHKITKRGQNVTFRCDPISEHNRLYWYRQTLGQGPEFLTYFQNEAQLEKSRLLSDRFSAERPKGSFSTLEIQRTEQGDSAMYLCASSFRQGAVNEQFFGPGTRLTVL.

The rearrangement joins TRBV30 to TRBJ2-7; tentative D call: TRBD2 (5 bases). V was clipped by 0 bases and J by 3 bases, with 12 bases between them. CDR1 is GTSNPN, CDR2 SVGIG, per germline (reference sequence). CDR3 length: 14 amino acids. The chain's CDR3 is CAWSVVSSVYEQYF. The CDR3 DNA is TGTGCCTGGAGTGTAGTTAGTAGCGTCTACGAGCAGTACTTC.

The CDR3 here is CASSVAGYRDNEKLFF. CDR3 coding DNA: TGTGCCAGCAGCGTAGCTGGGTACAGGGATAATGAAAAACTGTTTTTT. This sequence joins TRBV9 and TRBJ1-4; D might be TRBD1 (6 bases). The CDR3 length is 16 residues. V dropped 0 bases and J dropped 4 bases, with 13 bases sitting between them. Per germline, CDR1 SGDLS and CDR2 YYNGEE.

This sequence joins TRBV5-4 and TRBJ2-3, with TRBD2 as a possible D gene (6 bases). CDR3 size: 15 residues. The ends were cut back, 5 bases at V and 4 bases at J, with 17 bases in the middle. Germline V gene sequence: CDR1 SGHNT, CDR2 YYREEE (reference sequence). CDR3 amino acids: CASSPWDGGADTQYF. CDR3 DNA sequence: TGTGCCAGCAGTCCTTGGGATGGCGGGGCAGATACGCAGTATTTT.

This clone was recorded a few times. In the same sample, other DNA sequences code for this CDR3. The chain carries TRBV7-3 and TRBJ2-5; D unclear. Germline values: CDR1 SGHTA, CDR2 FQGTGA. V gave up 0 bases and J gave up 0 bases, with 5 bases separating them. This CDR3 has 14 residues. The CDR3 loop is CASSLTGYQETQYF. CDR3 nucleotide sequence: TGTGCCAGCAGCTTAACGGGCTACCAAGAGACCCAGTACTTC.

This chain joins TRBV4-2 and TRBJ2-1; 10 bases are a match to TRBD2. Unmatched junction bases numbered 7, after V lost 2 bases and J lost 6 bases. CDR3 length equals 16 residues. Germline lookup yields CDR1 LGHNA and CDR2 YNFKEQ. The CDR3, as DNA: TGTGCCAGCAGCCAATACGAGGCTAGCGGGAGCAATGAGCAGTTCTTC. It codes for CASSQYEASGSNEQFF.

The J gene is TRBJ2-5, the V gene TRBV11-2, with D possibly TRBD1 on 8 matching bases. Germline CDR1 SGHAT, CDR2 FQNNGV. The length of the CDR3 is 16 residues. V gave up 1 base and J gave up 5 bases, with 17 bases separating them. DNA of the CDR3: TGTGCCAGCAGCTTAGCCGCACACAGGGGGGGGGAGACCCAGTACTTC. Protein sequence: CASSLAAHRGGETQYF.

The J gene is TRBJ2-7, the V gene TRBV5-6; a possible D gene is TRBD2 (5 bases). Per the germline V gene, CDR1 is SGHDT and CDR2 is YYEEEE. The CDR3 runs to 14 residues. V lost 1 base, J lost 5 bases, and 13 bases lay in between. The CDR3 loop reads CASSLRDGGDEQYF. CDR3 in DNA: TGTGCCAGCAGCTTGCGCGACGGAGGAGACGAGCAGTACTTC.